Below are 18 T cell receptor beta chains sequenced from a single sample in a study of blood T cells in healthy people across ages (dated by TCRdb to 2013 to 2016). Libraries were built with 5' RACE. TCRdb lists the instrument as Illumina HiSeq 2500. A second roughly 7 to 11 cycle PCR used a sample-barcoded 5' primer and a J-beta primer mix. Using fastp at Q25 and MiXCR, TCRdb reprocessed the public reads and kept productive beta chains. Rows with one shared CDR3 protein collapse into an entry with the most common genes and DNA. In all, the sample holds 700,000 to 950,000 distinct CDR3 sequences, and 40% to 45% of those were seen once. The leading ten clones occupy roughly 20% of the sample. Sequencing was carried out using blood. These receptors were obtained from a woman in her fifties or sixties in good health.

The V and J genes are TRBV29-1 and TRBJ2-5; D remains unclear. This CDR3 is 12 amino acids long. Germline CDR1 is SQVTM and CDR2 is ANQGSEA. Trimming took off 4 bases at V and 5 bases at J, with 11 bases between the two ends. CDR3 region: CSVAGFTETQYF. CDR3 in DNA: TGCAGCGTTGCAGGTTTTACGGAGACCCAGTACTTC.

The sample holds a few counts of this clonotype. The V call is TRBV7-6, the J call TRBJ2-7; no definite D call. CDR1 is SGHVS and CDR2 is FNYEAQ in the germline V gene. V was trimmed by 2 bases and J by 0 bases, leaving 8 bases between them. This CDR3 has 14 residues. CDR3 protein: CASSLSEYSYEQYF. CDR3 DNA: TGTGCCAGCAGCTTAAGCGAATACTCCTACGAGCAGTACTTC.

The CDR3 reads CSASTTDGGYTF. In DNA form, the CDR3 reads TGCAGTGCTAGCACGACAGACGGTGGCTACACCTTC. The chain has TRBV20-1 and TRBJ1-2, with D possibly being TRBD1 (5 bases). V lost 3 bases, J lost 7 bases, and 12 bases lay in between. Germline V lookup: CDR1 DFQATT, CDR2 SNEGSKA (reference sequence). The CDR3 loop spans 12 amino acids.

This clonotype was seen more than once but under ten times. This chain connects TRBV6-5 to TRBJ2-4, with 8 positions matching TRBD2. Judging by the DNA end, TRBJ2-7 fits better; the J call may be wrong. CDR1 MNHEY and CDR2 SVGAGI come from the germline V gene. There are 14 residues in the CDR3. The CDR3 loop reads CASSLRREGYEQYF. Here the CDR3 DNA reads TGTGCCAGCAGCCTAAGACGGGAGGGCTACGAGCAGTACTTC.

The chain recombines TRBV5-1 with TRBJ1-1; 9 nucleotides align to TRBD1. CDR1 is SGHRS, CDR2 YFSETQ, per germline. The ends lost 4 bases at V and 6 bases at J; junction bases unmatched: 13. The CDR3 totals 16 residues. The CDR3 loop is CASSSRKTGGGAEAFF. The CDR3 region has the DNA TGCGCCAGCAGCAGCAGGAAGACAGGGGGAGGCGCTGAAGCTTTCTTT.

V gene TRBV27 combines with J gene TRBJ2-7; the D gene is possibly TRBD1 (6 bases). Germline loops: CDR1 MNHEY, CDR2 SMNVEV (reference sequence). The CDR3 is 15 amino acids. V lost 6 bases, J lost 2 bases, and 17 bases lay in between. CDR3 sequence (DNA): TGTGCCAGCAGCCCAAATACCGGGACAACCTACGAGCAGTACTTC. This sequence encodes CASSPNTGTTYEQYF.

The sample holds a few counts of this clonotype. The chain carries TRBV20-1 and TRBJ2-3; no reliable D call. The CDR3 length is 11 residues. Germline V gives CDR1 DFQATT, CDR2 SNEGSKA (reference sequence). Trimming stripped 7 bases from V and 5 bases from J, with 10 bases between. CDR3 amino acids: CSGLSRDTQYF. CDR3 DNA: TGCAGTGGATTATCGCGAGATACGCAGTATTTT.

With regard to this clonotype: A read error is possible here, since a much larger clone lies one base away. V usage is TRBV5-1 and J usage is TRBJ2-7; D is uncertain. The DNA matches TRBJ2-5 better at its end, which makes the J call doubtful. The germline gives CDR1 SGHRS, CDR2 YFSETQ. The CDR3 length is 13 residues. The CDR3 DNA reads as TGCGCCAGCAGCTTTGTTCCAGATGAGACCCAGTACTTC. This translates into CASSFVPDETQYF.

The chain joins TRBV28 to TRBJ2-3, with TRBD2 matching 12 bases. This CDR3 comprises 19 residues. Germline V gives CDR1 MDHEN, CDR2 SYDVKM. J lost 4 bases, V lost 1 base, and 12 bases had no gene match. The CDR3 DNA sequence: TGTGCCAGCAGTTTATTTGGACTAGCGGGAAACCTCAATTCAGATACGCAGTATTTT. Amino acids: CASSLFGLAGNLNSDTQYF.

This clonotype was seen a handful of times. V is TRBV7-8 and J is TRBJ2-1; the D is unclear. The CDR3 has 15 amino acids. V lost 0 bases and J 0 bases, leaving 6 bases between the germline ends. Germline V lookup: CDR1 SGHVS, CDR2 FQNEAQ. The CDR3 DNA is TGTGCCAGCAGCTTAGCGGACCACTCCTACAATGAGCAGTTCTTC. This codes for CASSLADHSYNEQFF.

The J gene is TRBJ1-5, the V gene TRBV20-1; weak D call: TRBD1 (5 bases). Germline V gene data show CDR1 as DFQATT and CDR2 as SNEGSKA (reference sequence). Trimming stripped 3 bases from V and 4 bases from J, with 13 bases between. CDR3 length: 14 residues. The CDR3 reads CSARVGAGNQPQHF. CDR3 DNA: TGCAGTGCTAGGGTTGGGGCAGGGAATCAGCCCCAGCATTTT.

In this sample, this clonotype turned up many times. The J gene is TRBJ2-5, the V gene TRBV10-3; D possibly corresponds to TRBD2 (5 bases). Germline CDR1 reads ENHRY; CDR2 reads SYGVKD. The CDR3 length is 14 residues. Trimming removed 10 bases at V and 5 bases at J, with 20 bases between. The CDR3 DNA follows: TGTGCCACGAAAAGGGCTGGAGAGGGTGAGACCCAGTACTTC. This gives the protein CATKRAGEGETQYF.

This sequence joins TRBV29-1 and TRBJ2-1; 7 bases map to TRBD2. The end of the DNA aligns better with TRBJ2-7, so the J call may be wrong. Looked up from germline, CDR1 is SQVTM and CDR2 is ANQGSEA. CDR3 size: 14 residues. The CDR3 DNA sequence: TGCAGCGTAACGGGGCGGGAGAGGTCCTACGAGCAGTACTTC. This sequence encodes CSVTGRERSYEQYF.

This clonotype was recorded at least ten times. The V and J genes are TRBV9 and TRBJ2-3; a weak D match, TRBD2 (5 bases). The CDR3 loop spans 16 amino acids. Deletions cut 0 bases from V and 0 bases from J, with 11 bases between. CDR1 and CDR2 from the germline V gene are SGDLS and YYNGEE. CDR3 DNA sequence: TGTGCCAGCAGCGTAGTTGGGGAGATTAGCACAGATACGCAGTATTTT. It codes for CASSVVGEISTDTQYF.

This clonotype occurred once. Sequence at one end of the junction differs from germline and may be a read error. The rearrangement links TRBV9 to TRBJ2-2; TRBD2 might be the D (6 bases). This CDR3 spans 16 amino acids. Per the germline V gene, CDR1 is SGDLS and CDR2 is YYNGEE. The CDR3 nucleotides read TGTGCCAGCAGCGGGCGGAAAGGAGTGAACACCGGGGGGCTGTTTTTT. This encodes CASSGRKGVNTGGLFF. Filled out from reference TRBV9 and TRBJ2-2, the complete variable domain reads DSGVTQTPKHLITATGQRVTLRCSPRSGDLSVYWYQQSLDQGLQFLIQYYNGEERAKGNILERFSAQQFPDLHSELNLSSLELGDSALYFCASSGRKGVNTGGLFFGEGSRLTVL.

The CDR3 DNA reads as TGTGCCAGCAGTGTAGTCCCCGCCCGTCGTGAAAAACTGTTTTTT. This encodes CASSVVPARREKLFF. The chain has TRBV2 and TRBJ1-4; D is ambiguous. The CDR3 is made up of 15 amino acids. The V gene's germline CDR1 is SNHLY and CDR2 FYNNEI. Trimming removed 4 bases at V and 7 bases at J, with 16 bases between.

This clonotype was counted at least ten times. The rearrangement uses TRBV4-3 and TRBJ2-7; D not certain. This CDR3 comprises 15 residues. Germline V gene data show CDR1 as LGHNA and CDR2 as YSLEER. V lost 6 bases and J lost 2, with 17 bases in between. The CDR3, as DNA: TGCGCCAGCAGTTCAAGTCTGACGGCAACCTACGAGCAGTACTTC. Translated, it gives CASSSSLTATYEQYF.

This clonotype was counted at least ten times. V is TRBV7-2 and J is TRBJ2-5; 9 nucleotides line up with TRBD2. V was clipped by 1 base and J by 5 bases; unmatched bases: 11. Looked up from germline, CDR1 is SGHTA and CDR2 is FQGNSA. The CDR3 spans 17 residues. The CDR3 DNA sequence: TGTGCCAGCAGCTTAGGCAGGGGGGTAGCGGGAGCCGAGACCCAGTACTTC. Its translation: CASSLGRGVAGAETQYF.